This T cell receptor beta chain emerged from a study of regulatory T cells in long-lasting Graves disease. Study-wide points: What was studied was peripheral blood only, and not thyroid tissue. The study found lower TCR diversity in persistent Graves' patients than in newly diagnosed ones.

Points on this clonotype: Its target is not known.

Documented time point: newly diagnosed GD, antithyroid drugs for less than 3 months. The TCR library used RNA extracted from PBMCs. In each case, Graves' disease was diagnosed per American Thyroid Association guidelines. One endocrinology department in Xi'an, China, was where patients came from. Germline V CDR1 and CDR2: SEHNR, FQNEAQ (reference sequence). There are 16 residues in the CDR3. V was pared by 1 base and J by 2 bases, with 14 bases between. Construction of the TCR beta libraries employed iRepertoire HTBI primers in conjunction with Arm-PCR of CDR3 regions. TCRdb reprocessed the multiplex PCR reads via MiXCR and lists one record per CDR3 protein. The sample gives fewer than 350,000 distinct CDR3 sequences, 15% to 20% of which show up once; more than 35% is in the top ten.

V and J are TRBV7-9 and TRBJ1-2; weak D call: TRBD1 (5 bases). The source is a female donor with Graves disease. The specimen was peripheral blood mononuclear cells (PBMCs), collected at new diagnosis, from a patient treated with antithyroid drugs. Here the CDR3 DNA reads TGTGCCAGCAGCTTAGTCCCACAGACAGAGAACTATGGCTACACCTTC. Its translation: CASSLVPQTENYGYTF.